This is a list of T cell receptor beta chains from one sample in a study of siplizumab effects on memory and regulatory T cells. Profiling relied on immunoSEQ multiplex PCR, and the TCRdb table lists in-frame clones only, not all of them. The sample consists of about 99,000 clones, about 94% of them appearing once. The sequenced material came from Tregs sorted from blood. The receptors here all came from a human donor in good health. The CDR3 runs from the conserved cysteine through the conserved F or W. Each record gives: clone size, J gene, D gene, V gene, CDR3 DNA, CDR3 protein. D genes are given only for firm matches. Clone sizes are given selectively: once, few, many, or a class where the clone is expanded.

abundance: .
j_gene: TRBJ2-1
d_gene: .
v_gene: TRBV30
CDR3nt: TGTGCCGGCCGGACTCTTGTAAACCGGGCTGAGCAGTTCTTC
CDR3aa: CAGRTLVNRAEQFF

abundance: .
j_gene: TRBJ2-3
d_gene: .
v_gene: TRBV9
CDR3nt: TGTGCCAGCAGCACCCCCGGGGTGAATACGCAGTATTTT
CDR3aa: CASSTPGVNTQYF

abundance: .
j_gene: TRBJ2-7
d_gene: .
v_gene: TRBV5-4
CDR3nt: TGTGCCAGCAGCTACTCCGGACTAACGGACGAGCAGTACTTC
CDR3aa: CASSYSGLTDEQYF

abundance: .
j_gene: TRBJ2-2
d_gene: TRBD2
v_gene: TRBV19
CDR3nt: TGTGCCAGTAGAGCCGCGCGGGGGGGCCCCGGGGAGCTGTTTTTT
CDR3aa: CASRAARGGPGELFF

abundance: .
j_gene: TRBJ2-1
d_gene: .
v_gene: TRBV7-9
CDR3nt: TGTGCCAGCAGCCACCCCAGACACTACAATGAGCAGTTCTTC
CDR3aa: CASSHPRHYNEQFF

abundance: .
j_gene: TRBJ2-5
d_gene: .
v_gene: TRBV9
CDR3nt: TGTGCCAGCAGCGTGAATAGCTACCCAGAGACCCAGTACTTC
CDR3aa: CASSVNSYPETQYF

abundance: .
j_gene: TRBJ2-5
d_gene: TRBD1
v_gene: TRBV7-2
CDR3nt: TGTGCCAGCAGCTTAGAGCGGACAGGGGGACCCACCCAGTACTTC
CDR3aa: CASSLERTGGPTQYF

abundance: .
j_gene: TRBJ2-1
d_gene: .
v_gene: TRBV4-1
CDR3nt: TGCGCCAGCAGCCAAGATAGGAGGTTTAAGCAGTTCTTC
CDR3aa: CASSQDRRFKQFF

abundance: once
j_gene: TRBJ2-3
d_gene: TRBD2
v_gene: TRBV18
CDR3nt: TGTGCCAGCTCACCCGGGACTAGCGGGAGGAACACAGATACGCAGTATTTT
CDR3aa: CASSPGTSGRNTDTQYF

abundance: .
j_gene: TRBJ1-2
d_gene: .
v_gene: TRBV4-1
CDR3nt: TGCGCCAGCAGAGGAGGGGACGGCTACACCTTC
CDR3aa: CASRGGDGYTF

abundance: .
j_gene: TRBJ2-1
d_gene: .
v_gene: TRBV4-1
CDR3nt: TGCGCCAGCACTCTGTCCGGGACCCAGCCCAATGAGCAGTTCTTC
CDR3aa: CASTLSGTQPNEQFF

abundance: .
j_gene: TRBJ1-1
d_gene: .
v_gene: TRBV29-1
CDR3nt: TGCAGCGTTGCAAAGTCGGTGAACACTGAAGCTTTCTTT
CDR3aa: CSVAKSVNTEAFF

abundance: .
j_gene: TRBJ2-6
d_gene: TRBD1
v_gene: TRBV7-9
CDR3nt: TGTGCCAGCAGCTCGCCCCTCGGACAGGGTGCTGGGGCCAACGTCCTGACTTTC
CDR3aa: CASSSPLGQGAGANVLTF

abundance: .
j_gene: TRBJ2-1
d_gene: .
v_gene: TRBV21-1
CDR3nt: TGTGCCAGCAGCAAAGCAACTAGCGGGAGATCCAATGAGCAGTTCTTC
CDR3aa: CASSKATSGRSNEQFF

abundance: .
j_gene: TRBJ2-1
d_gene: .
v_gene: TRBV9
CDR3nt: TGTGCCAGCAGCGTAGCTGACCTTTCTCATTACAATGAGCAGTTCTTC
CDR3aa: CASSVADLSHYNEQFF

abundance: .
j_gene: TRBJ1-1
d_gene: .
v_gene: TRBV18
CDR3nt: TGTGCCAGCTCATCCGGGGTGGACAGGAACACTGAAGCTTTCTTT
CDR3aa: CASSSGVDRNTEAFF

abundance: .
j_gene: TRBJ2-1
d_gene: .
v_gene: TRBV27
CDR3nt: TGTGCCAGCAGTTTATTAACCCATAGTGAGCAGTTCTTC
CDR3aa: CASSLLTHSEQFF

abundance: once
j_gene: TRBJ2-5
d_gene: .
v_gene: TRBV10-3
CDR3nt: TGTGCCATCAGTGACAGGATTCAAGAGACCCAGTACTTC
CDR3aa: CAISDRIQETQYF

abundance: .
j_gene: TRBJ1-1
d_gene: .
v_gene: TRBV11-3
CDR3nt: TGTGCCAGCAGCAGGGACTTGAACACTGAAGCTTTCTTT
CDR3aa: CASSRDLNTEAFF

abundance: .
j_gene: TRBJ1-5
d_gene: .
v_gene: TRBV19
CDR3nt: TGTGCCAGTAGTAGGCCTAGCAATCAGCCCCAGCATTTT
CDR3aa: CASSRPSNQPQHF

abundance: .
j_gene: TRBJ1-1
d_gene: TRBD1
v_gene: TRBV29-1
CDR3nt: TGCAGCGTTACACCCAGGGGGGGGCTTTCGAACACTGAAGCTTTCTTT
CDR3aa: CSVTPRGGLSNTEAFF

abundance: .
j_gene: TRBJ2-5
d_gene: .
v_gene: TRBV5-4
CDR3nt: TGTGCCAGCAGCTTGGGGCAGGGGACCGGAGAGACCCAGTACTTC
CDR3aa: CASSLGQGTGETQYF

abundance: .
j_gene: TRBJ2-7
d_gene: .
v_gene: TRBV14
CDR3nt: TGTGCCAGCAGCCAGGGGCAGGGAATCTCCTACGAGCAGTACTTC
CDR3aa: CASSQGQGISYEQYF

abundance: .
j_gene: TRBJ2-1
d_gene: .
v_gene: TRBV11-1
CDR3nt: TGTGCCAGCAGCGGCGACCGGGCGCAGTTCTTC
CDR3aa: CASSGDRAQFF